This entry is about one TCR beta chain. The data belong to a study of cytomegalovirus exposure and HLA in healthy donors. As for the study in general: Out of roughly 170 million T cells, an earlier analysis found 117 million unique TCR beta sequences in total. Genetic ancestry analysis placed more than 80% of the approximately 400 donors that were genotyped in the Caucasian-associated cluster.

CDR3 length: 13 amino acids. From germline, CDR1 is SGHRS and CDR2 YFSETQ. Between the trimmed V and J ends, which lost 1 base and 2 bases, there was a span of 6 bases. The PCR was carried out with 60 Vbeta primers and 13 Jbeta primers. Assay: immunoSEQ multiplex PCR; the TCRdb copy retains only in-frame clones and omits some. The sample records over 100,000 clones, roughly 65% being singletons. Sequencing used PBMCs. This chain links TRBV5-1 with TRBJ2-5, with a tentative D call TRBD1 (6 bases). The TCR was taken from a man aged 40-49 years in good health and CMV-seropositive. The CDR3 loop is CASSLRGQETQYF. The CDR3 DNA follows: TGCGCCAGCAGCTTGAGGGGGCAAGAGACCCAGTACTTC.